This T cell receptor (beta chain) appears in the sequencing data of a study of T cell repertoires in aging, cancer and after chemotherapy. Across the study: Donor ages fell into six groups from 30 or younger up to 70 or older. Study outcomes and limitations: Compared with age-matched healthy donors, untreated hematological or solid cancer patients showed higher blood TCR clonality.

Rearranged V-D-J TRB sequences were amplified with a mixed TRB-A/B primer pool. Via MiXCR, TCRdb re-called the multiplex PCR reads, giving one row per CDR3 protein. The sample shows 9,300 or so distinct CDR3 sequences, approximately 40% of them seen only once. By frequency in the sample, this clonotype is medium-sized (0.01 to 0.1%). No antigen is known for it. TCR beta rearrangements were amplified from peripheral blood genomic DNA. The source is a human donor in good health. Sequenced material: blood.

The CDR3 region is CSVKGQLNTEAFF. In DNA form, the CDR3 reads TGCAGCGTTAAGGGCCAGTTGAACACTGAAGCTTTCTTT. The chain has TRBV29-1 and TRBJ1-1, with D unresolved. Trimming removed 5 bases from V and 0 bases from J, with 10 bases in between. This CDR3 comprises 13 residues. Per germline, CDR1 SQVTM and CDR2 ANQGSEA.